A single sample is the source of the 19 T cell receptor beta chains below, sequenced in a study of blood T cells in healthy people across ages. Together with a sample-barcoded 5' primer, a J-beta primer mix was included in a second PCR lasting about 6 to 11 cycles. TCRdb redid the calling of the 5' RACE reads with MiXCR, one entry per CDR3 protein. The table shows around 520,000 distinct CDR3 sequences, with about 29% occurring only once. This same sample was also taken into another study, of T cells of mothers and their children.

Sample: blood. These receptors were obtained from a boy between 2 and 15 years old in good health.

The table lists this clonotype with a few counts. V gene TRBV7-8 combines with J gene TRBJ2-7, with TRBD1 identical over 9 bases. CDR3 length equals 16 residues. Germline assignment: CDR1 SGHVS and CDR2 FQNEAQ. With V trimmed by 3 bases and J by 4 bases, 10 bases remained unmatched. Written as DNA, the CDR3 is TGTGCCAGCAGCTTGATGTCCGGGACAGGGAGTTACGAGCAGTACTTC. Amino acid sequence: CASSLMSGTGSYEQYF.

This clonotype was seen ten or more times. The chain couples TRBV27 to TRBJ1-2, with D unclear. Germline assignment: CDR1 MNHEY and CDR2 SMNVEV (reference sequence). V was clipped by 5 bases and J by 1 base, with 11 bases between them. This CDR3 comprises 14 residues. This chain's CDR3 is CASSPAGNNYGYTF. The CDR3 bases are TGTGCCAGCAGTCCCGCGGGGAATAACTATGGCTACACCTTC.

The gene calls are TRBV3-1 and TRBJ1-1; no definite D call. Trimming stripped 5 bases from V and 3 bases from J, with 16 bases between. The germline V gene has CDR1 LGHDT and CDR2 YNNKEL (reference sequence). CDR3 length: 15 residues. DNA for the CDR3: TGTGCCAGCAGCGAATTGGAAGGTGGGGACACTGAAGCTTTCTTT. Translating it yields CASSELEGGDTEAFF.

Written as DNA, the CDR3 is TGTGCCAGCAGTTTATCGAGGTGGGCAGATACGCAGTATTTT. Protein product: CASSLSRWADTQYF. This chain links TRBV27 with TRBJ2-3; D ambiguous. Germline CDR1 MNHEY, CDR2 SMNVEV (reference sequence). V lost 0 bases and J 4 bases, leaving 8 bases between the germline ends. The CDR3 runs 14 residues.

The V call is TRBV6-1, the J call TRBJ1-5; 11 bases align to TRBD1. Germline assignment: CDR1 MNHNS and CDR2 SASEGT. V shed 5 bases and J 7 bases; nucleotides not matched to a gene: 10. This CDR3 is 16 amino acids long. The CDR3 sequence is CASSPPDRGRGQPQHF. CDR3 nucleotides: TGTGCCAGCAGTCCCCCGGACAGGGGGCGCGGGCAGCCCCAGCATTTT.

J is TRBJ2-1 and V is TRBV20-1; TRBD2 agrees at 7 bases. The germline V gene encodes CDR1 DFQATT and CDR2 SNEGSKA (reference sequence). After removal of 3 bases from V and 6 bases from J, the junction contained 8 bases not matched to a gene. The CDR3 contains 14 residues. The chain's CDR3 is CSASPGGSVNEQFF. The DNA for the CDR3 is TGCAGTGCTAGTCCCGGCGGGAGCGTCAATGAGCAGTTCTTC.

The rearrangement uses TRBV10-3 and TRBJ2-1, with D unresolved. With 6 bases removed from V and 6 bases from J, the gap between germline ends came to 9 bases. The CDR3 is 12 amino acids. Per the germline V gene, CDR1 is ENHRY and CDR2 is SYGVKD. In DNA, the CDR3 is TGTGCCATCAGGCGACTGGGCAATGAGCAGTTCTTC. It encodes CAIRRLGNEQFF.

V is TRBV12-3 or TRBV12-4 and J is TRBJ1-1; maybe TRBD1 (6 bases). The CDR3 runs to 14 residues. Trimming took off 4 bases at V and 5 bases at J, with 14 bases between the two ends. CDR3 amino acids: CASSSPRGWTEAFF. CDR3 in DNA: TGTGCCAGCAGTTCTCCCAGGGGATGGACTGAAGCTTTCTTT.

This clonotype came up a few times. The rearrangement links TRBV6-5 to TRBJ1-1, with 7 bases lining up with TRBD1. Trimming removed 5 bases from V and 3 bases from J; junction bases left unmatched: 3. The CDR3 runs to 13 residues. Germline CDR1 reads MNHEY; CDR2 reads SVGAGI. In DNA, the CDR3 is TGTGCCAGCAGTCGACAGGGTTACACTGAAGCTTTCTTT. Protein sequence: CASSRQGYTEAFF.

A word on this clonotype: A read error may produce the germline difference seen at one junction end. The chain is built from TRBV7-8 and TRBJ1-2; D remains unclear. Germline V gene lookup returns CDR1 SGHVS and CDR2 FQNEAQ. The CDR3 runs to 13 residues. CDR3 sequence reads: CASSPDFIHGYTF. The CDR3 nucleotides read TGCGCCAGCAGCCCCGACTTTATCCATGGCTACACCTTC.

The rearrangement joins TRBV6-6 to TRBJ2-5; D gene unclear. Germline CDR1 is MNHNY and CDR2 is SVGAGI (reference sequence). Between the trimmed V and J ends, which lost 4 bases and 0 bases, there was a span of 15 bases. This CDR3 spans 16 amino acids. CDR3 region: CASSSGNAPNQETQYF. The CDR3 DNA sequence: TGTGCCAGCAGTTCTGGGAACGCACCCAACCAAGAGACCCAGTACTTC.

This sequence joins TRBV3-1 and TRBJ2-3, with TRBD2 matching over 8 bases. Germline CDR1 LGHDT, CDR2 YNNKEL (reference sequence). The CDR3 covers 16 residues. The J segment lost 1 base and the V segment lost 1 base, leaving 4 bases of the junction unmatched. The chain's CDR3 is CASSQVVAGRTDTQYF. The CDR3 DNA reads TGTGCCAGCAGCCAAGTGGTAGCGGGGCGCACAGATACGCAGTATTTT.

This clonotype was observed a handful of times. The chain employs TRBV4-3 and TRBJ2-5, with unresolved D. The DNA end favors TRBJ2-7, so the J call may be wrong. This CDR3 is built from 15 residues. Germline-derived CDR1 and CDR2 are LGHNA and YSLEER. The CDR3 here is CASSQGWDSSYEQYF. The CDR3 nucleotides are TGCGCCAGCAGCCAGGGCTGGGATAGCTCCTACGAGCAGTACTTC.

This clonotype has only a few counts. V is TRBV6-6 and J is TRBJ2-1; 13 nucleotides line up with TRBD2. The CDR3 extends over 17 amino acids. Germline V lookup: CDR1 MNHNY, CDR2 SVGAGI (reference sequence). The V segment lost 0 bases and the J segment 6 bases; nucleotides outside the gene matches: 5. This CDR3 is CASSYSTSGRAPNEQFF. CDR3 in DNA: TGTGCCAGCAGTTACTCCACTAGCGGGAGGGCCCCCAATGAGCAGTTCTTC.

CDR3 sequence (DNA): TGTGCCAGCAGTTTGAAGCGCAATCAGCCCCAGCATTTT. As protein: CASSLKRNQPQHF. The chain recombines TRBV12-3 or TRBV12-4 with TRBJ1-5; D unclear. V lost 3 bases and J lost 2, with 5 bases in between. The CDR3 extends over 13 amino acids.

A few counts support this clonotype. V gene TRBV27 combines with J gene TRBJ1-2; TRBD1 might be the D (5 bases). The V gene lost 6 bases and the J gene lost 2 bases, with 19 bases spanning the gap. The CDR3 covers 16 residues. Germline CDR1 and CDR2: MNHEY and SMNVEV (reference sequence). The CDR3 is CASRGWVTARNYGYTF. DNA of the CDR3: TGTGCCAGCAGAGGCTGGGTGACAGCGAGAAACTATGGCTACACCTTC.

In this sample, this clonotype turned up many times. This rearrangement joins TRBV16 to TRBJ2-3; perhaps TRBD2 as D (5 bases). The CDR3 runs 11 residues. Germline assignment: CDR1 KGHSY and CDR2 FQNENV. V lost 7 bases to trimming and J lost 6 bases, with 8 bases between them. The CDR3 sequence is CASTPGDTQYF. Here the CDR3 DNA reads TGTGCCAGCACTCCGGGGGATACGCAGTATTTT.

This sequence joins TRBV30 and TRBJ1-3; 9 bases are a match to TRBD1. The CDR3 loop spans 18 amino acids. Trimming cost V 2 bases and J 5 bases; bases outside gene matches: 16. Germline CDR1 GTSNPN, CDR2 SVGIG (reference sequence). The chain's CDR3 is CAWSRALGRDRERNTIYF. CDR3 DNA: TGTGCCTGGAGTAGGGCCTTAGGGCGGGACAGGGAAAGAAACACCATATATTTT.

This rearrangement joins TRBV2 to TRBJ2-7, with 8 bases aligning to TRBD2. CDR3 length equals 15 residues. V lost 4 bases, J lost 6 bases, and 11 bases stayed unmatched. Germline V gives CDR1 SNHLY, CDR2 FYNNEI. CDR3 residues: CASSGGTRSSVEQYF. The CDR3 DNA reads TGTGCCAGCAGTGGGGGGACTAGAAGCTCGGTCGAGCAGTACTTC. The full variable domain, completed using reference TRBV2 and TRBJ2-7, is EPEVTQTPSHQVTQMGQEVILRCVPISNHLYFYWYRQILGQKVEFLVSFYNNEISEKSEIFDDQFSVERPDGSNFTLKIRSTKLEDSAMYFCASSGGTRSSVEQYFGPGTRLTVT.